This TCR beta chain was identified in a study of T cell responses to AZD1222 COVID-19 vaccine. This clone occurred a few times. Its target is not known. The CDR3 runs to 16 residues. Germline CDR1 is SGDLS and CDR2 is YYNGEE. V shed 3 bases and J shed 0 bases, with 13 bases lying between them. Notes on the study in general: Epitopes outside B.1.351 and B.1.1.7 mutated regions reportedly drew nearly half of spike TCRs. Spike-specific TCR breadth and depth both grew after two AZD1222 doses. Repertoires were obtained only post-peak T cell response. Along spike, vaccine-associated CD4 TCRs were found throughout, with dominance at 160-218 and 743-854.

The method was immunoSEQ multiplex PCR; TCRdb's version includes in-frame clones alone and lacks a portion of them. The table shows more than 95,000 clones, with around nine tenths occurring only once. The TCR originated in an adult who received the MenACWY meningococcal vaccine as a control. The V gene is TRBV9, the J gene TRBJ1-5; D ambiguous. Sequencing was performed on peripheral blood, taken 28 days after the second dose of the MenACWY control vaccine. The CDR3 region is CASSAYRPYSNQPQHF. The CDR3 region has the DNA TGTGCCAGCAGCGCCTACCGCCCCTATAGCAATCAGCCCCAGCATTTT.